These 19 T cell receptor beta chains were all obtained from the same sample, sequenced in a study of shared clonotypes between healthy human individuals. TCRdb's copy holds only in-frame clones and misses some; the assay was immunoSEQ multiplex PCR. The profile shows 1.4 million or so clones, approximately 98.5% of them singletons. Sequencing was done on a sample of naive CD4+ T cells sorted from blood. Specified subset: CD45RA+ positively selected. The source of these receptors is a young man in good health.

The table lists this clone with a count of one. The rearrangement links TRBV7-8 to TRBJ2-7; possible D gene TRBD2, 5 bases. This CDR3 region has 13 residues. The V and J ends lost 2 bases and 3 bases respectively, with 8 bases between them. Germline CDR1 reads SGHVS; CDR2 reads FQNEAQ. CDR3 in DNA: TGTGCCAGCAGCTTAACTAGTTACTACGAGCAGTACTTC. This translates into CASSLTSYYEQYF.

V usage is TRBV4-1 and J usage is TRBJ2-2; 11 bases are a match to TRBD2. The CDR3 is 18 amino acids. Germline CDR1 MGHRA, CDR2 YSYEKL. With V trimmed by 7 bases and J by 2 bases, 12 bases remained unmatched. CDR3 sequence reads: CASNRVRLAGNNTGELFF. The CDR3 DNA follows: TGCGCCAGCAACCGAGTGCGACTAGCGGGAAACAACACCGGGGAGCTGTTTTTT.

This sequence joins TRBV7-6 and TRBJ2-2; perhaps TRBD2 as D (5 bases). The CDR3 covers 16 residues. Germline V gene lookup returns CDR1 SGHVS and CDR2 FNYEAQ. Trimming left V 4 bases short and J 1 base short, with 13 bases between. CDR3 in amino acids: CASSSQAEQNTGELFF. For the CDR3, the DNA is TGTGCCAGCAGCTCACAAGCGGAACAGAACACCGGGGAGCTGTTTTTT.

The CDR3 sequence: CASSAPGGEALPYEQYF. CDR3 coding DNA: TGTGCCAGCAGCGCACCCGGTGGGGAGGCCCTTCCCTACGAGCAGTACTTC. The chain joins TRBV9 to TRBJ2-7, with D possibly being TRBD2 (6 bases). V was trimmed by 3 bases and J by 2 bases, leaving 21 bases between them. The CDR3 loop spans 17 amino acids. The V gene's germline CDR1 is SGDLS and CDR2 YYNGEE.

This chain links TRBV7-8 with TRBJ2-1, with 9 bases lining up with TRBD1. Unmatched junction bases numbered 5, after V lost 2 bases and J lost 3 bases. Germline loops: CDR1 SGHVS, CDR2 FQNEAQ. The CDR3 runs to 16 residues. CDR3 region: CASSLTGGGNYNEQFF. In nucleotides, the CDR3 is TGTGCCAGCAGCTTAACAGGGGGCGGTAACTACAATGAGCAGTTCTTC.

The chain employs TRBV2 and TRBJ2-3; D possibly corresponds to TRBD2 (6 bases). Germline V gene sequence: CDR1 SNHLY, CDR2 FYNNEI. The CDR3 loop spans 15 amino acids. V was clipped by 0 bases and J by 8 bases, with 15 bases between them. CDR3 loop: CASSEAPGSRATQYF. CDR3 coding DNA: TGTGCCAGCAGTGAAGCGCCCGGGAGCAGGGCTACGCAGTATTTT.

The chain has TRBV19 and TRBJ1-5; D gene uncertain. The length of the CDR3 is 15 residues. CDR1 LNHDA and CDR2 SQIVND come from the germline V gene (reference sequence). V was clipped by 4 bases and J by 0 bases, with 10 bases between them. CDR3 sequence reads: CASSTWEISNQPQHF. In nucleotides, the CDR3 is TGTGCCAGTAGTACCTGGGAAATTAGCAATCAGCCCCAGCATTTT.

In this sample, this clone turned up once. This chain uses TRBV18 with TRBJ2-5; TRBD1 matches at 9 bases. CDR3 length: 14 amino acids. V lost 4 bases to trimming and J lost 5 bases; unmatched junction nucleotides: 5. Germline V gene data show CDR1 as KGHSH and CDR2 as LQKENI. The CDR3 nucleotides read TGTGCCAGCTCACTGGACAGGGGAGGGGAGACCCAGTACTTC. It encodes CASSLDRGGETQYF.

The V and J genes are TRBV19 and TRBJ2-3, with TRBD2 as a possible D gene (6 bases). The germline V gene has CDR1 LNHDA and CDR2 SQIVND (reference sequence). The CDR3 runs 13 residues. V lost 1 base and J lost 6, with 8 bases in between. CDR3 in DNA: TGTGCCAGTAGTATAGGGAGGGTGGATACGCAGTATTTT. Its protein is CASSIGRVDTQYF.

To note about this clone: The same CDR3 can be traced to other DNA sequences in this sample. The chain's CDR3 is CASSPGGAGNTEAFF. The CDR3 coding sequence is TGTGCCAGCAGTCCAGGGGGGGCTGGTAACACTGAAGCTTTCTTT. The V gene is TRBV28, the J gene TRBJ1-1; 7 bases agree with TRBD1. The germline V gene has CDR1 MDHEN and CDR2 SYDVKM. This CDR3 spans 15 amino acids. Trimming took 5 bases from V and 2 from J; bases not matched to a gene: 8.

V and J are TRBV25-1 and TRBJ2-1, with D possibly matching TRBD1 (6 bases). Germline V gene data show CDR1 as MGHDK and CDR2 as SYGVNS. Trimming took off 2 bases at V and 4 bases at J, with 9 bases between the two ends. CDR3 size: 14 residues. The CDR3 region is CASSERTVYNEQFF. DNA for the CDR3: TGTGCCAGCAGTGAAAGGACAGTTTACAATGAGCAGTTCTTC.

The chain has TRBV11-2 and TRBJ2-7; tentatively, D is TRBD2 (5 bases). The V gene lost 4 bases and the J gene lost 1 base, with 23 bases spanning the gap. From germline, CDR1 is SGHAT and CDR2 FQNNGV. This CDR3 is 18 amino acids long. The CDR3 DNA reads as TGTGCCAGCAGCTCTAGCCGAACCAGGCGGGTTATGTCCTACGAGCAGTACTTC. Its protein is CASSSSRTRRVMSYEQYF.

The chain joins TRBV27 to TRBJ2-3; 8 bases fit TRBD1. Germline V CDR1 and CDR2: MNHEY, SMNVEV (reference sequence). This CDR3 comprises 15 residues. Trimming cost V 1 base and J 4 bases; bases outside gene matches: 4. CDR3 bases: TGTGCCAGCAGTTTATTCCCAGGGGGCCCAGATACGCAGTATTTT. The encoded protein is CASSLFPGGPDTQYF.

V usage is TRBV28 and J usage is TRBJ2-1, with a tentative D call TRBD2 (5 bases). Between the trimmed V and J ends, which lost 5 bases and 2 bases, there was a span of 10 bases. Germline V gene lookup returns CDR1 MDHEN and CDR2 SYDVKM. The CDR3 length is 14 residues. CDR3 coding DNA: TGTGCCAGCAGTGCGTCCGGGGCCTACAATGAGCAGTTCTTC. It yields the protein CASSASGAYNEQFF.

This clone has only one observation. CDR3 amino acids: CASSPGTLTDTQYF. CDR3 DNA sequence: TGTGCCAGCAGCCCCGGGACTCTCACAGATACGCAGTATTTT. The rearrangement joins TRBV7-2 to TRBJ2-3; maybe TRBD2 (6 bases). Germline-derived CDR1 and CDR2 are SGHTA and FQGNSA. The CDR3 sequence is 14 residues long. Trimming left V 5 bases short and J 2 bases short, with 11 bases between.

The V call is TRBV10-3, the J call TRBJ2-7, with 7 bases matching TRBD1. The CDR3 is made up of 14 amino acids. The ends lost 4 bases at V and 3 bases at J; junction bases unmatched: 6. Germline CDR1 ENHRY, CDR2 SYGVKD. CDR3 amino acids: CAISGGQNNYEQYF. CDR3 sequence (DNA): TGTGCCATCAGTGGGGGACAGAATAACTACGAGCAGTACTTC.

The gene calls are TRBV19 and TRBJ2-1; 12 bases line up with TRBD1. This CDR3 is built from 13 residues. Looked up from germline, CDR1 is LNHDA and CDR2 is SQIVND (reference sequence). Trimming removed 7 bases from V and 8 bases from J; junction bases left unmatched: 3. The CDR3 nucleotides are TGTGCCAGTAAAGGGACAGGGGGCGATGAGCAGTTCTTC. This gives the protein CASKGTGGDEQFF. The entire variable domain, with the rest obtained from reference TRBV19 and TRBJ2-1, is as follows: DGGITQSPKYLFRKEGQNVTLSCEQNLNHDAMYWYRQDPGQGLRLIYYSQIVNDFQKGDIAEGYSVSREKKESFPLTVTSAQKNPTAFYLCASKGTGGDEQFFGPGTRLTVL.

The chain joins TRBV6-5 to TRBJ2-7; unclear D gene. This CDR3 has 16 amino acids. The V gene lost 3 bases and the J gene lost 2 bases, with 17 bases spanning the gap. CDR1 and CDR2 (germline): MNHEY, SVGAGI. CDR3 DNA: TGTGCCAGCAGTTATCGTGTTGTAGCCAGCCCCTACGAGCAGTACTTC. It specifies CASSYRVVASPYEQYF.

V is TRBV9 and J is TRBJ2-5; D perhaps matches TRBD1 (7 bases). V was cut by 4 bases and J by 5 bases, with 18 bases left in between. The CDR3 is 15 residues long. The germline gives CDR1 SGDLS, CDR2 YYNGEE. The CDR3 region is CASSTVGGAGETQYF. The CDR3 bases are TGTGCCAGCAGCACCGTAGGGGGCGCGGGGGAGACCCAGTACTTC. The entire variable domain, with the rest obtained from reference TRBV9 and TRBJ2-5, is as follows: DSGVTQTPKHLITATGQRVTLRCSPRSGDLSVYWYQQSLDQGLQFLIQYYNGEERAKGNILERFSAQQFPDLHSELNLSSLELGDSALYFCASSTVGGAGETQYFGPGTRLLVL.